Below are 20 T cell receptor beta chains sequenced from a single sample in a study of T cells expressing NK-cell markers. TCRdb re-called the 5' RACE reads; every CDR3 protein appears as one record, without DNA. Across over 250,000 distinct CDR3 sequences, the top ten clones capture 3.5% to 5% of the sample. The specimen sequenced was blood T cells: a sorted CD56 or NKG2C T cell subset, CD4+ or CD8+ T cells, or bulk PBMC T cells (not recorded which). The receptor set was obtained from a woman between 18 and 70 years old in good health.

This chain joins TRBV3-1 and TRBJ2-1; TCRdb's assignment of TRBD2 cannot be checked, as there is no DNA. Germline lookup yields CDR1 LGHDT and CDR2 YNNKEL (reference sequence). This CDR3 comprises 15 residues. CDR3: CASSQAGGGYNEQFF.

The chain employs TRBV11-2 and TRBJ2-7; TCRdb indicates TRBD2, and absent DNA this call remains unverified. Germline values: CDR1 SGHAT, CDR2 FQNNGV. This CDR3 has 15 amino acids. The CDR3 reads CASSFARLAHDEQYF.

The chain joins TRBV7-2 to TRBJ2-2; the TCRdb call, TRBD1, lacks DNA for checking. CDR1 and CDR2 from the germline V gene are SGHTA and FQGNSA. This CDR3 spans 13 amino acids. CDR3 amino acids: CASSYIGGGELFF.

This sequence joins TRBV4-3 and TRBJ1-4. CDR3 length: 15 residues. CDR1 and CDR2 from the germline V gene are LGHNA and YSLEER. Here the CDR3 reads CASSQHTTLNEKLFF.

The V call is TRBV6-5, the J call TRBJ1-2; no DNA is available, so the TRBD1 call from TCRdb remains unchecked. Germline CDR1 is MNHEY and CDR2 is SVGAGI. This CDR3 is 13 amino acids long. CDR3 sequence reads: CASSLDRLYGYTF.

The chain links TRBV6-5 to TRBJ2-7. The CDR3 runs to 13 residues. Germline CDR1 and CDR2: MNHEY and SVGAGI. CDR3 in amino acids: CASRDSFTYEQYF.

This chain joins TRBV5-5 and TRBJ1-2. The CDR3 has 16 residues. The germline V gene has CDR1 SGHKS and CDR2 YYEKEE (reference sequence). CDR3: CASSLAPAGRADGYTF.

V gene TRBV12-3 or TRBV12-4 combines with J gene TRBJ2-7; lacking DNA, the TRBD1 call made by TCRdb goes unchecked. CDR3 length equals 14 residues. The CDR3 region is CASSSGLRGAEQYF.

CDR3 region: CASSQAGTSLYEQYF. This rearrangement joins TRBV7-2 to TRBJ2-7; the TCRdb call, TRBD2, lacks DNA for checking. The CDR3 extends over 15 amino acids. CDR1 SGHTA and CDR2 FQGNSA come from the germline V gene.

This chain uses TRBV20-1 with TRBJ2-1; TCRdb picks TRBD2, but there is no DNA to check that call. The germline gives CDR1 DFQATT, CDR2 SNEGSKA (reference sequence). The CDR3 length is 14 residues. CDR3 sequence: CSARSSGMGNEQFF.

V and J are TRBV7-6 and TRBJ1-5; as DNA is missing, the TRBD1 call by TCRdb cannot be tested. CDR3 length equals 16 residues. Germline CDR1 reads SGHVS; CDR2 reads FNYEAQ. CDR3 in amino acids: CASSLAPGGGNQPQHF. The entire variable domain, with the rest obtained from reference TRBV7-6 and TRBJ1-5, is as follows: GAGVSQSPRYKVTKRGQDVALRCDPISGHVSLYWYRQALGQGPEFLTYFNYEAQQDKSGLPNDRFSAERPEGSISTLTIQRTEQRDSAMYRCASSLAPGGGNQPQHFGDGTRLSIL.

The chain employs TRBV9 and TRBJ2-1. This CDR3 spans 14 amino acids. The germline V gene has CDR1 SGDLS and CDR2 YYNGEE. CDR3 loop: CASNLGSSYNEQFF.

The rearrangement links TRBV4-1 to TRBJ1-2; TCRdb's D call of TRBD1 is untestable without DNA. Germline CDR1 MGHRA, CDR2 YSYEKL. CDR3 length: 14 amino acids. CDR3 in amino acids: CASKPLGEAKGYTF.

The rearrangement uses TRBV4-3 and TRBJ2-4; TCRdb's assignment of TRBD1 cannot be checked, as there is no DNA. Germline values: CDR1 LGHNA, CDR2 YSLEER. The CDR3 sequence is 17 residues long. CDR3 region: CASSPTIDRLAKNIQYF.

Its frequency marks this clonotype as medium-sized. V and J are TRBV20-1 and TRBJ1-1. CDR3 length equals 12 residues. Germline CDR1 DFQATT, CDR2 SNEGSKA (reference sequence). The CDR3 sequence is CSASLAVTEAFF.

The gene calls are TRBV28 and TRBJ1-2; checking the TCRdb D call of TRBD1 is not possible without DNA. The CDR3 extends over 14 amino acids. The germline V gene encodes CDR1 MDHEN and CDR2 SYDVKM. The CDR3 is CASSLGALEYGYTF.

The rearrangement links TRBV9 to TRBJ2-1; checking the TCRdb D call of TRBD2 is not possible without DNA. CDR3 length equals 19 residues. Germline lookup yields CDR1 SGDLS and CDR2 YYNGEE. The CDR3 is CASSGRLAGGPQPYNEQFF.

This rearrangement joins TRBV10-3 to TRBJ1-5. The CDR3 is 13 amino acids. CDR1 ENHRY and CDR2 SYGVKD come from the germline V gene. The CDR3 sequence: CAISESSNQPQHF.

J is TRBJ2-7 and V is TRBV20-1; no DNA is available, so the TRBD2 call from TCRdb remains unchecked. In germline, CDR1 is DFQATT, CDR2 SNEGSKA (reference sequence). CDR3 size: 13 residues. The CDR3 protein is CSARLAGAHEQYF.

The chain uses TRBV5-1 and TRBJ1-1; TCRdb designates TRBD1, a call that cannot be tested without DNA. This CDR3 comprises 16 residues. CDR1 is SGHRS, CDR2 YFSETQ, per germline. CDR3 sequence: CASRFDRQARGTEAFF.